Below, one T cell receptor (beta chain) is given with its context. These data belong to a study of blood T cell repertoires in COVID-19. Looking at the study overall: COVID-19 samples from acute and convalescent phases originated in the United States, Italy and Spain.

Clones were sequenced by immunoSEQ multiplex PCR, and TCRdb holds only the in-frame ones, with some missing. The data contain over 200,000 clones, 75% to 85% of them singletons. From germline, CDR1 is GTSNPN and CDR2 SVGIG (reference sequence). V was trimmed by 4 bases and J by 10 bases, leaving 23 bases between them. The CDR3 consists of 16 residues. Recovered Cohort 3 donors showed two negative PCRs, clearance, or symptom resolution. The chain is built from TRBV30 and TRBJ1-6, with TRBD1 as a possible D gene (5 bases). The TCR sequence derives from a man between 35 and 55 years old who had recovered from COVID-19. The specimen sequenced was PBMCs or T cells enriched from blood (not recorded which). CDR3 amino acids: CAWKISGGLAGSPLHF. The CDR3 region has the DNA TGTGCCTGGAAGATTAGCGGGGGACTCGCGGGATCACCCCTCCACTTT.